The rows below give T cell receptor beta chains drawn from one sample of a study of preoperative IRX-2 immunotherapy in early breast cancer. Using immunoSEQ multiplex PCR, the repertoire was profiled, and TCRdb retains in-frame clones only, with some absent. This table has 5,300 or so clones, 73% appearing once. Material: tumor tissue, obtained before IRX-2 immunotherapy. The receptors stem from a human donor with breast cancer. Each CDR3 is given with its conserved first and last residue. D genes are given only for firm matches. The size entry is marked missing in some rows and otherwise reads once, few, many or a size class.

>TRBV19|TRBJ2-2|-|-|13
CASSPFSAGELFF
TGTGCCAGTAGTCCCTTTTCAGCCGGGGAGCTGTTTTTT
>TRBV5-1|TRBJ2-7|-|TRBD1|15
CASSPGQGLYYEQYF
TGCGCCAGCAGCCCGGGACAGGGGTTATACTACGAGCAGTACTTC
>TRBV28|TRBJ1-4|-|-|14
CASTSAGGGEKLFF
TGTGCCAGCACATCGGCCGGGGGAGGTGAAAAACTGTTTTTT
>TRBV6-8|TRBJ2-7|-|-|14
CASSYSDRSYEQYF
TGTGCCAGCAGTTACTCCGACAGGAGCTACGAGCAGTACTTC
>TRBV6-8|TRBJ2-2|-|-|15
CASSPAWGNTGELFF
TGTGCCAGCAGCCCCGCTTGGGGTAACACCGGGGAGCTGTTTTTT
>TRBV5-1|TRBJ2-7|-|-|15
CASSPVGGSSYEQYF
TGCGCCAGCAGCCCGGTGGGAGGCAGCTCCTACGAGCAGTACTTC
>TRBV6-8|TRBJ2-7|-|TRBD1|15
CASSNTGTGMDEQYF
TGTGCCAGCAGTAATACCGGGACAGGGATGGACGAGCAGTACTTC
>TRBV6-8|TRBJ2-5|-|-|16
CASSPYSGGGKETQYF
TGTGCCAGCAGCCCCTACTCGGGAGGGGGCAAGGAGACCCAGTACTTC
>TRBV11-3|TRBJ1-3|medium-sized|-|16
CASSSELRSSGNTIYF
TGTGCCAGCAGTTCCGAGCTACGGAGCTCTGGAAACACCATATATTTT
>TRBV10-2|TRBJ1-1|once|-|14
CASSETVTNTEAFF
TGCGCCAGCAGTGAGACAGTAACGAACACTGAAGCTTTCTTT
>TRBV6-1|TRBJ1-4|-|-|16
CASSEGRRFYNEKLFF
TGTGCCAGCAGTGAAGGGCGGAGATTTTATAATGAAAAACTGTTTTTT
>TRBV7-6|TRBJ1-3|-|-|14
CASSFGGSGNTIYF
TGTGCCAGCAGCTTCGGGGGTTCTGGAAACACCATATATTTT
>TRBV18|TRBJ2-7|-|TRBD2|16
CASSPEGLAGSYEQYF
TGTGCCAGCTCACCTGAAGGACTAGCGGGAAGTTACGAGCAGTACTTC
>TRBV6-4|TRBJ2-7|once|-|11
CASSRAYEQYF
TGTGCCAGCAGTAGAGCCTACGAGCAGTACTTC
>TRBV28|TRBJ2-6|-|TRBD2|18
CASSTLAGKISGANVLTF
TGTGCCAGCAGTACCCTAGCGGGTAAAATCTCTGGGGCCAACGTCCTGACTTTC
>TRBV6-8|TRBJ2-1|-|-|14
CASTLKTSYNEQFF
TGTGCCAGCACCCTAAAGACTAGCTACAATGAGCAGTTCTTC
>TRBV14|TRBJ1-1|-|-|13
CASSPLGTYEAFF
TGTGCCAGCAGTCCTTTAGGGACCTATGAAGCTTTCTTT
>TRBV11-3|TRBJ2-1|-|TRBD2|14
CASSSLAGGVEQFF
TGTGCCAGCAGCTCACTAGCGGGAGGCGTTGAGCAGTTCTTC
>TRBV18|TRBJ1-1|-|-|15
CASSPPGRQNTEAFF
TGTGCCAGCTCACCACCGGGCAGGCAGAACACTGAAGCTTTCTTT
>TRBV19|TRBJ2-3|-|TRBD1|15
CASMDQGTGTDTQYF
TGTGCCAGTATGGATCAGGGGACAGGGACAGATACGCAGTATTTT
>TRBV19|TRBJ1-5|few|TRBD1|15
CASKGGQGGNQPQHF
TGTGCCAGTAAGGGGGGACAGGGGGGCAATCAGCCCCAGCATTTT
>TRBV28|TRBJ1-5|-|-|15
CASSSDRIYNQPQHF
TGTGCCAGCAGTTCAGACAGAATATACAATCAGCCCCAGCATTTT
>TRBV23-1|TRBJ2-7|-|TRBD2|15
CASTPLAGSFYEQYF
TGCGCCAGCACTCCCCTAGCGGGGTCATTCTACGAGCAGTACTTC
>TRBV7-1|TRBJ2-1|-|TRBD2|16
CASSLRAGRGYNEQFF
TGTGCCAGCAGCCTTAGGGCAGGGAGGGGTTACAATGAGCAGTTCTTC
>TRBV14|TRBJ2-2|-|-|14
CASSQGFNTGELFF
TGTGCCAGCAGCCAAGGATTTAACACCGGGGAGCTGTTTTTT
>TRBV5-1|TRBJ1-1|-|TRBD1|16
CASSLEITGGNTEAFF
TGCGCCAGCAGCTTGGAAATAACAGGGGGCAACACTGAAGCTTTCTTT
>TRBV18|TRBJ1-5|few|-|14
CASSPSRRDQPQHF
TGTGCCAGCTCACCGAGCCGGAGAGATCAGCCCCAGCATTTT
>TRBV11-3|TRBJ1-2|-|-|15
CASSLEGVANYGYTF
TGTGCCAGCAGCCTGGAAGGGGTAGCTAACTATGGCTACACCTTC
>TRBV29-1|TRBJ2-7|-|TRBD1|13
CSAGQGSSYEQYF
TGCAGCGCAGGACAGGGGAGCTCCTACGAGCAGTACTTC
>TRBV6-8|TRBJ2-1|-|TRBD2|18
CASMNVAVAGVAWNEQFF
TGTGCCAGCATGAACGTCGCGGTAGCGGGAGTAGCCTGGAATGAGCAGTTCTTC
>TRBV7-1|TRBJ2-1|-|TRBD1|13
CASSAQGANEQFF
TGTGCCAGCAGCGCACAGGGGGCGAATGAGCAGTTCTTC
>TRBV6-8|TRBJ2-7|-|-|13
CASRTGGSYEQYF
TGTGCCAGCAGGACAGGCGGCTCCTACGAGCAGTACTTC
>TRBV6-8|TRBJ2-3|-|-|13
CASSPLSTDTQYF
TGTGCCAGCAGCCCCCTCAGCACAGATACGCAGTATTTT
>TRBV14|TRBJ2-7|-|TRBD2|17
CASSPDGVAGGVREQYF
TGTGCCAGCAGCCCCGATGGCGTGGCGGGAGGGGTCCGCGAGCAGTACTTC
>TRBV6-8|TRBJ2-5|-|TRBD2|15
CASSFSGMRQETQYF
TGTGCCAGCAGTTTCAGCGGGATGAGACAAGAGACCCAGTACTTC
>TRBV19|TRBJ1-5|-|TRBD1|15
CASSSGTGFWQPQHF
TGTGCCAGTAGTTCGGGGACAGGCTTTTGGCAGCCCCAGCATTTT
>TRBV6-8|TRBJ2-6|-|-|15
CASSYEDSGANVLTF
TGTGCCAGCAGTTACGAGGACTCTGGGGCCAACGTCCTGACTTTC
>TRBV19|TRBJ2-1|-|TRBD2|15
CASSMETSGWNEQFF
TGTGCCAGTAGTATGGAAACTAGCGGGTGGAATGAGCAGTTCTTC
>TRBV10-2|TRBJ2-3|-|-|17
CASSAITDWSQRDTQYF
TGCGCCAGCAGTGCCATAACGGATTGGTCCCAACGAGATACGCAGTATTTT
>TRBV15|TRBJ1-2|-|-|16
CATSRGMDGTWGGYTF
TGTGCCACCAGCAGAGGGATGGACGGGACCTGGGGCGGCTACACCTTC
>TRBV15|TRBJ2-7|-|TRBD1|14
CATSIRQGGHEQYF
TGTGCCACCAGCATACGACAGGGGGGGCACGAGCAGTACTTC
>TRBV18|TRBJ1-5|-|TRBD1|14
CASSPGTVNQPQHF
TGTGCCAGCTCACCCGGGACAGTTAATCAGCCCCAGCATTTT
>TRBV11-3|TRBJ2-7|-|-|14
CASSRAEEFYEQYF
TGTGCCAGCAGCCGCGCGGAGGAATTCTACGAGCAGTACTTC
>TRBV19|TRBJ1-3|-|-|15
CASKSGELDGNTIYF
TGTGCCAGTAAATCGGGGGAGTTGGATGGAAACACCATATATTTT
>TRBV6-8|TRBJ2-1|-|-|13
CASSYSQDREQFF
TGTGCCAGCAGTTACTCCCAGGATCGTGAGCAGTTCTTC
>TRBV6-4|TRBJ1-2|once|-|16
CASSYPLGGHNYGYTF
TGTGCCAGCAGTTACCCATTAGGGGGGCATAACTATGGCTACACCTTC
>TRBV23-1|TRBJ2-5|-|TRBD1|16
CASSQDPFRGQETQYF
TGCGCCAGCAGCCAAGATCCATTCAGGGGGCAAGAGACCCAGTACTTC
>TRBV7-4|TRBJ2-5|-|TRBD1|14
CASSSMTGVETQYF
TGTGCCAGCAGCTCTATGACAGGGGTGGAGACCCAGTACTTC
>TRBV10-1|TRBJ1-1|-|-|12
CASSEAGRGAFF
TGCGCCAGCAGTGAAGCAGGGAGAGGAGCTTTCTTT
>TRBV6-8|TRBJ1-3|-|TRBD1|17
CASSQGQWDVDLNTIYF
TGTGCCAGCAGTCAGGGACAGTGGGACGTGGATTTAAACACCATATATTTT
>TRBV30|TRBJ2-3|-|TRBD1|14
CAWSAGGPADTQYF
TGTGCCTGGAGCGCAGGGGGCCCAGCAGATACGCAGTATTTT
>TRBV19|TRBJ1-3|-|TRBD1|16
CASSQGGQISGNTIYF
TGTGCCAGTAGCCAGGGGGGACAAATCTCTGGAAACACCATATATTTT
>TRBV16|TRBJ2-7|once|TRBD2|15
CASSQVAGGPYEQYF
TGTGCCAGCAGCCAGGTAGCGGGAGGGCCCTACGAGCAGTACTTC
>TRBV10-1|TRBJ2-1|once|-|14
CASSDQVIGNEQFF
TGCGCCAGCAGTGACCAAGTCATCGGCAATGAGCAGTTCTTC
>TRBV11-3|TRBJ2-7|few|TRBD2|14
CASSYRGSVYEQYF
TGTGCCAGCAGCTACCGCGGGAGTGTTTACGAGCAGTACTTC
>TRBV6-8|TRBJ2-1|few|TRBD1|13
CASNGQGVNEQFF
TGTGCCTCTAACGGACAGGGGGTCAATGAGCAGTTCTTC